This T cell receptor (beta chain) was recorded in a study of CD8+ T cells in alopecia areata (dated by TCRdb to 2016 to 2018). Some background on the complete study: The treated patients, all with moderate-to-severe alopecia areata, were enrolled in an open-label pilot trial of oral tofacitinib given at 5 to 10 mg twice daily. Patients received tofacitinib for 6 to 18 months and were then followed off drug for 6 months to check for delayed response and recurrence. The study used high-throughput TCRbeta sequencing to examine T cell clonal expansion in alopecia areata, in both the C3H/HeJ mouse model and human patients. Scalp tissue and sorted CD4+ and CD8+ peripheral blood T cells from patchy and totalis/universalis alopecia areata patients and from healthy controls were covered by human TCRbeta sequencing. Patients on tofacitinib were biopsied at baseline and after 4 and 24 weeks of treatment, and several of the patients also had a later scalp biopsy. Clonality in the scalp was compared among normal scalp (n=4), patchy alopecia areata scalp (n=8), and alopecia totalis/universalis scalp (n=8). The RNA source kit depended on sample type: the PAXgene miRNA kit for fixed scalp, the miRNeasy kit for PBMCs, and the RNeasy kit for mouse skin. TCRbeta CDR3 regions were amplified by immunoSEQ multiplex PCR with 35 Vbeta forward and 13 Jbeta reverse primers.

The intended sense of this specimen's time point label: baseline before oral tofacitinib. Lesional scalp punch biopsies and peripheral blood were collected from alopecia areata patients. PBMCs were isolated by density centrifugation and stained for CD3, CD4 and CD8, after which CD4+ and CD8+ T cells were sorted on a FACSAria. The paper as a whole reports these results and caveats: TCR sequences shared between patients were less clear than in mice, possibly partly because of HLA diversity in the patient population. Compared with normal scalp, lesional scalp, particularly in alopecia totalis/universalis, had higher clonality and more expanded CD8+ clones, which suggests antigenic drive. Resident alphabeta T cells in normal human skin are also sequenced, complicating scalp TCR repertoire analysis, unlike mouse skin dominated by gammadelta T cells.

This clone was observed a handful of times. Its cognate antigen has yet to be identified. Nothing much larger sits one base from this clone, and base qualities are not available. Preparation of the library involved the immunoSEQ multiplex PCR assay. RNA was extracted from all samples and reverse transcribed into cDNA, which served as template for TCR sequencing. First-strand cDNA was synthesized using SuperScript III with a 2:1 mix of oligo-dT and random hexamers. Amplification bias was assessed with a synthetic immune receptor repertoire, and residual bias was removed computationally. In the original analysis: Raw reads were preprocessed to remove errors, and CDR3 was defined by IMGT conventions from the conserved cysteine to phenylalanine. Clonality was calculated as 1 minus Shannon entropy normalized by log2 of the number of productive unique TCRs. CD4 or CD8 identity of scalp clones was inferred by cross-referencing scalp TCRbeta sequences with sorted blood CD4 and CD8 repertoires. Entries here come from immuneACCESS through TCRdb and include only in-frame sequences with V and J called. Some clones fail to appear in such tables; in the studies checked, an unresolved V gene covers under half of the shortfall, and the cause of the remainder is unknown. That table gives V, J and clone size, and the DNA gave D and trimming. Counted in this sample were 150,000 to 160,000 clones; more than 45% of them appeared once. Less than 20% of the sample is in the top ten clones.

This TCR came from a human donor with alopecia areata. The sample here was CD8+ T cells sorted from blood, taken at week 0.

The DNA reads TGTGCCAGTAGTATAGCGAGTTATAGCAATCAGCCCCAGCATTTT. This sequence encodes CASSIASYSNQPQHF. The chain joins TRBV19 to TRBJ1-5; the D gene identity is not certain. The germline V gene (reference sequence) specifies LNHDA as CDR1 and SQIVND as CDR2. The CDR3 sequence holds 15 residues, the cysteine and phenylalanine included. Just the 45-base CDR3 DNA is kept, in frame starting at base 1. V gives up 1 base and J gives up 0 bases, and the segment between their germline ends measures 7 bases.